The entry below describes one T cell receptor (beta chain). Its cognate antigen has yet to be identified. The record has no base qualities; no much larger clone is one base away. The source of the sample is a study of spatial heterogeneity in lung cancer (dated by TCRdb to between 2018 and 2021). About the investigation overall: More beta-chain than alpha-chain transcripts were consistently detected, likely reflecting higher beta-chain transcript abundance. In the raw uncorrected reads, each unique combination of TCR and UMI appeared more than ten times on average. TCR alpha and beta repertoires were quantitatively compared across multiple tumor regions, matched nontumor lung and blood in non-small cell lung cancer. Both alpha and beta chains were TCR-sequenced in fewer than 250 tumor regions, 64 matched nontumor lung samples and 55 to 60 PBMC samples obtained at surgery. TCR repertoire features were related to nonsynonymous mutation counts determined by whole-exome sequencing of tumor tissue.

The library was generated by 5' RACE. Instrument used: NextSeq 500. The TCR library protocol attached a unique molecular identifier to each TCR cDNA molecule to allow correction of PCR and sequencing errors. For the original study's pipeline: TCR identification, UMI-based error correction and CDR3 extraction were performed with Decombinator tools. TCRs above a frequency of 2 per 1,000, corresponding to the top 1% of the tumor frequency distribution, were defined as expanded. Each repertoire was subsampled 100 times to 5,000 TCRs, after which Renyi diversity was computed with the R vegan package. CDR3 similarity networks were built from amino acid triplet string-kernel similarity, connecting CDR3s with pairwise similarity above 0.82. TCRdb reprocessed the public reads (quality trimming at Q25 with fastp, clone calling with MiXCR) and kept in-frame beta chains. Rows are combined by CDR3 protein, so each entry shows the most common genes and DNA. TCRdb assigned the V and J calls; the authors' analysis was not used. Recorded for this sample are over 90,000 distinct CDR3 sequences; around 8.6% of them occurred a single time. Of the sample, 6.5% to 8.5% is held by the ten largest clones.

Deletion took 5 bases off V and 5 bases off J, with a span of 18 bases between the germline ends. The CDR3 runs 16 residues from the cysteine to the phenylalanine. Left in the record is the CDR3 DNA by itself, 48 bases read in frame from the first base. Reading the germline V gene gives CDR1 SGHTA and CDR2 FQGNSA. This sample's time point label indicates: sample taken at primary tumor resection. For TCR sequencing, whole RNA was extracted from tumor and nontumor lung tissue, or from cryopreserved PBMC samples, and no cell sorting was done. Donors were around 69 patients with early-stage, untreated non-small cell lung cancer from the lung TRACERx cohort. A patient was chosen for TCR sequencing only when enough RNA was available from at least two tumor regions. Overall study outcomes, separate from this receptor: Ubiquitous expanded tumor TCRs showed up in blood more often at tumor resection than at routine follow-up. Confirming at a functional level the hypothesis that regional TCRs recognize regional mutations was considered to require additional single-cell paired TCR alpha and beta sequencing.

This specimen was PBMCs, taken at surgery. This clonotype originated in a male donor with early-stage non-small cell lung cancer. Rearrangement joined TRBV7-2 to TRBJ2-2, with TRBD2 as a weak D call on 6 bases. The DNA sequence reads TGTGCCAGCAGCCGCCCCCAGGGAGCGGGTACCGGGGAGCTGTTTTTT. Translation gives CASSRPQGAGTGELFF.